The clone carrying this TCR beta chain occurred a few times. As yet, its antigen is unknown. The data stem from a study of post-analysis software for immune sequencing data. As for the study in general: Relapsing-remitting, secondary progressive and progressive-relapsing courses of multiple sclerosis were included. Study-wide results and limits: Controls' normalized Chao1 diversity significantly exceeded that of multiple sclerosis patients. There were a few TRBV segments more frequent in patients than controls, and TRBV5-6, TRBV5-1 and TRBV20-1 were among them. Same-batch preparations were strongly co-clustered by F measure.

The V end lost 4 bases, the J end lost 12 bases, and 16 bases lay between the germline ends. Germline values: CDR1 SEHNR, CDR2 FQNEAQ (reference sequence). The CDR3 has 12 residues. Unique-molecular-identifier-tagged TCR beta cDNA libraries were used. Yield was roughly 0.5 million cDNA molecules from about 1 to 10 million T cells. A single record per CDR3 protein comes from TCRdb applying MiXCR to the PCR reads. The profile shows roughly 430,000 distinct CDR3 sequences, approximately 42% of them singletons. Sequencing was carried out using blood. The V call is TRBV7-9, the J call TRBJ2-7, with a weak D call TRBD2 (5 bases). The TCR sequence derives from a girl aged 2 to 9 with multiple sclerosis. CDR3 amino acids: CASSSDGVDRYF. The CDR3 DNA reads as TGTGCCAGCAGCTCGGACGGGGTTGATCGGTACTTC.